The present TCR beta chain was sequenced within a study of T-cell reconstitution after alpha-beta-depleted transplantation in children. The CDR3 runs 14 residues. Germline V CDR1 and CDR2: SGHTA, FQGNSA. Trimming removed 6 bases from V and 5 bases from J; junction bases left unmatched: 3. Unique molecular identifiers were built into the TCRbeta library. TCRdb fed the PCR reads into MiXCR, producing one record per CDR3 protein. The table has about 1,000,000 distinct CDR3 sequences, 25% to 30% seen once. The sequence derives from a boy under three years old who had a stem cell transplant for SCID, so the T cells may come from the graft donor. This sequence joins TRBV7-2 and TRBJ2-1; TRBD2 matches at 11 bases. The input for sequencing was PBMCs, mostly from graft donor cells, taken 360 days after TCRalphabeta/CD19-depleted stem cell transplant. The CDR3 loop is CASRLAGGHNEQFF. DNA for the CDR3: TGTGCCAGCAGGCTAGCGGGGGGTCACAATGAGCAGTTCTTC.